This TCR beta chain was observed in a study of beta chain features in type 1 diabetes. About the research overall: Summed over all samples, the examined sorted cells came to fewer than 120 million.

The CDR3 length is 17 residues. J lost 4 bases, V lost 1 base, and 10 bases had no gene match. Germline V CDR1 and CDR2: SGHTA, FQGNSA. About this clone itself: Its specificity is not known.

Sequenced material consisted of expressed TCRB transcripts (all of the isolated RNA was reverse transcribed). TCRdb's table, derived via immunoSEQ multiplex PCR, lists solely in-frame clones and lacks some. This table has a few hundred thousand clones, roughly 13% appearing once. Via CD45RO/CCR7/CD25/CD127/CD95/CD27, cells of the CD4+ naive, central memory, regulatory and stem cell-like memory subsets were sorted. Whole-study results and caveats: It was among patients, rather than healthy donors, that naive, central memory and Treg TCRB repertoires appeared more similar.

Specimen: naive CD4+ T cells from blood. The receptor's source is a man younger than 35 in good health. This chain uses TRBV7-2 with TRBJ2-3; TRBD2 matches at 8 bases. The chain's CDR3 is CASSLGRGSGSSDTQYF. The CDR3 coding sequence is TGTGCCAGCAGCTTAGGGCGGGGGAGCGGGAGCTCAGATACGCAGTATTTT.